Described below is a single T cell receptor (beta chain) sequence and its context. The CDR3 covers 19 residues. Per the authors' pipeline: Estimation of nucleated cell counts was performed using reference gene primer amplification. TCRdb's table, derived via immunoSEQ multiplex PCR, lists solely in-frame clones and lacks some. That table gives V, J and clone size, and the DNA gave D and trimming. Of 100,000 to 150,000 clones listed, approximately 74% are singletons. The data originate from a study of blood T cell repertoires in COVID-19. For the study at large: COVID-19 samples, acute and convalescent, were from the United States, Italy and Spain. Sources were T cells, B-cell-depleted T cells, or PBMCs; the material itself was cDNA or gDNA.

Sequenced sample: peripheral blood. This rearrangement joins TRBV21-1 to TRBJ2-1; the table assigns TRBD2, which was not confirmed against the DNA. TRBV21-1 is listed as a pseudogene. The receptor was derived from an elderly man with COVID-19, enrolled during active disease. Here the CDR3 DNA reads TGTGCCAGCAGCAACCGGAGACTAGCGGGAGGTCGCTCCTACAATGAGCAGTTCTTC. Its protein is CASSNRRLAGGRSYNEQFF.